This TCR beta chain originates from a study of spatial heterogeneity in lung cancer (dated by TCRdb to the late 2010s). General notes on the study: Beta-chain transcripts were consistently detected in greater numbers than alpha-chain transcripts, which likely reflected higher beta-chain transcript abundance. In the raw uncorrected reads, each unique combination of TCR and UMI appeared more than ten times on average. In non-small cell lung cancer, the study quantitatively compared TCR alpha and beta repertoires across several tumor regions, matched nontumor lung, and blood. Nonsynonymous mutation counts, determined by whole-exome sequencing of tumor tissue, were related to features of the TCR repertoire. At surgery, hundreds of tumor regions, approximately 64 matched nontumor lung samples and 56 PBMC samples were TCR-sequenced for both alpha and beta chains. The paper's findings and limits, for the study overall: Confirming at a functional level the hypothesis that regional TCRs recognize regional mutations was considered to require additional single-cell paired TCR alpha and beta sequencing. Ubiquitous expanded tumor TCRs showed up in blood more often at tumor resection than at routine follow-up.

Looking up the germline V gene yields CDR1 KGHSH and CDR2 LQKENI. V is reduced by 4 bases and J by 7 bases, leaving a spacing of 17 bases between them. The CDR3, from cysteine to phenylalanine, totals 14 residues. Of the read, only the CDR3 DNA is kept; its 42 bases are in frame from base 1. The time point label corresponds to: sample taken at primary tumor resection. Whole RNA extracted from tumor and nontumor lung tissue, or from cryopreserved PBMC samples, was used for TCR sequencing without cell sorting. Donors were around 69 patients with early-stage, untreated non-small cell lung cancer from the lung TRACERx cohort. A patient was chosen for TCR sequencing only when enough RNA was available from at least two tumor regions. Concerning this clonotype itself: Its binding antigen is unknown. No much larger clone is present one base from it, and per-base qualities are unavailable.

The library was made by 5' RACE. TCRdb names NextSeq 500 as the instrument used. In the TCR library protocol, a unique molecular identifier was attached to each TCR cDNA molecule so that PCR and sequencing errors could be corrected. The study's processing was this. TCR identification, UMI-based error correction and CDR3 extraction were performed with Decombinator tools. Expanded TCRs were defined as those above a frequency of 2 per 1,000, corresponding to the top 1% of the tumor frequency distribution. Rényi diversity was computed with the R vegan package after subsampling each repertoire 100 times to 5,000 TCRs. CDR3 similarity networks were constructed using string-kernel similarity of amino acid triplets, with links drawn between CDR3s whose pairwise similarity was above 0.82. The raw public data were reprocessed by TCRdb itself: fastp quality trimming at Q25, MiXCR clonotype calling, in-frame beta chains only. Entries that share a CDR3 protein sequence are merged under the most common genes and DNA. TCRdb assigned the V and J calls; the authors' analysis was not used. The sample table holds about 45,000 distinct CDR3 sequences, of which about 12% were seen once. In total, the top ten clones hold roughly 40% of the sample.

Recombination linked TRBV18 to TRBJ2-7; the D gene is perhaps TRBD1, from 6 matching bases. The specimen was PBMCs, collected at surgery. This receptor was identified in a female donor with early-stage non-small cell lung cancer. The CDR3 is CASSQTYRDTEQYF. The sequence in DNA is TGTGCCAGCTCACAAACATACCGGGACACAGAGCAGTACTTC. With the portions outside the CDR3 filled from the reference TRBV18 and TRBJ2-7 genes, the complete variable region becomes NAGVMQNPRHLVRRRGQEARLRCSPMKGHSHVYWYRQLPEEGLKFMVYLQKENIIDESGMPKERFSAEFPKEGPSILRIQQVVRGDSAAYFCASSQTYRDTEQYFGPGTRLTVT.